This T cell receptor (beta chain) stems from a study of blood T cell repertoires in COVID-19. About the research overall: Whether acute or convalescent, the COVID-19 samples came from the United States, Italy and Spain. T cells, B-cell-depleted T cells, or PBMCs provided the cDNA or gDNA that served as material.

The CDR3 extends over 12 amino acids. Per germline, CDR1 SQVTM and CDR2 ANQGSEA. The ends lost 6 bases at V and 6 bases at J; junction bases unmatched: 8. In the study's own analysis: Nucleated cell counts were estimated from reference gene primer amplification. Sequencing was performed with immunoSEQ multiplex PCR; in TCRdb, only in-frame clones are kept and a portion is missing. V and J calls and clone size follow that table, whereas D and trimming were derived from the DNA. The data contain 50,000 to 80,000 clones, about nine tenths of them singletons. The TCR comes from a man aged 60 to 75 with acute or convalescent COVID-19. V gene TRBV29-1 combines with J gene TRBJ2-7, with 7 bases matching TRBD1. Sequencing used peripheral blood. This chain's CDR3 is CSVLTGSPEQYF. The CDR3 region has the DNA TGCAGCGTCCTGACAGGGTCGCCCGAGCAGTACTTC.